In this sample, the clone carrying this T cell receptor (beta chain) turned up once. Antigen: not known. CDR3 size: 14 residues. The V and J ends lost 2 bases and 3 bases respectively, with 8 bases between them. Germline V gives CDR1 SEHNR, CDR2 FQNEAQ (reference sequence). The sample belongs to a study of shared clonotypes between healthy human individuals. The study, taken as a whole, reports: Limited genetic and exposure-history diversity came from having few donors. Blood was the only sampled material, and tissue repertoires likely differ.

The sorted-subset replicate PCRs were given about 210 ng DNA, which is approximately 30,000 T cell genomes. In the original analysis: ImmunoSEQ supplied junction-only sequences lacking quality scores, so filtering was different. TCRdb keeps only in-frame clones here, not all; method: immunoSEQ multiplex PCR. The V and J calls and clone size are taken from that table; D and trimming were inferred from the DNA. The sample yields 1.5 million to 2.5 million clones, 85% to 95% seen once. Naive-designated CD8 cells lacked CD45RO, were positively enriched for CCR7, and omitted terminally differentiated effector memory CD45RA+ cells.

The sequence was obtained from a man between 18 and 35 years old in good health. Sequencing was carried out using naive CD8+ T cells sorted from blood. The chain joins TRBV7-9 to TRBJ2-1; a possible D gene is TRBD2 (5 bases). For the CDR3, the DNA is TGTGCCAGCAGCTTATTGGGGAGCTACAATGAGCAGTTCTTC. Translating gives CASSLLGSYNEQFF.